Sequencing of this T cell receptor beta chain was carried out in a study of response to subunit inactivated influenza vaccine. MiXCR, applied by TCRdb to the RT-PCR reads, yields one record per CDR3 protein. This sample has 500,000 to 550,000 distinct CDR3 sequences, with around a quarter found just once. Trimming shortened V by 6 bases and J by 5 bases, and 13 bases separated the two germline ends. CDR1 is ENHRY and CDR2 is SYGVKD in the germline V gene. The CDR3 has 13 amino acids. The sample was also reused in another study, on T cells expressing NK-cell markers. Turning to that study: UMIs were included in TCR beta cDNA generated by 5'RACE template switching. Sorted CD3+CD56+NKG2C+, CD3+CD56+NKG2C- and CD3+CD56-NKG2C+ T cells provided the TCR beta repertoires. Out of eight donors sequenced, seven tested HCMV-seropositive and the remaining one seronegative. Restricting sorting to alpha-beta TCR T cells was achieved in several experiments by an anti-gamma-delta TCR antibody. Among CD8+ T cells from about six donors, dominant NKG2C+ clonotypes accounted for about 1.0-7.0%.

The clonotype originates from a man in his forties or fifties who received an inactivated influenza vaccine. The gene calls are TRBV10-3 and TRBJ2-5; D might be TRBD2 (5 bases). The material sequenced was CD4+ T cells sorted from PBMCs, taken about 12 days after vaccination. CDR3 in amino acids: CAISGLPRETQYF. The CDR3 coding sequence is TGTGCCATCAGCGGACTCCCGAGGGAGACCCAGTACTTC.